The next 31 T cell receptor beta chains were all read from a single sample in a study of blood T cell repertoires in COVID-19. Sequenced by immunoSEQ multiplex PCR; TCRdb stores in-frame clones only, minus some. The data show approximately 230,000 clones, with roughly 88% seen just once and approximately 2% held by the top ten. Sequencing was performed on peripheral blood. These receptors originate from a woman between 40 and 50 years old who had recovered from COVID-19.

V gene TRBV27 combines with J gene TRBJ2-7; D is perhaps TRBD2 (6 bases). With 2 bases removed from V and 1 base from J, the gap between germline ends came to 9 bases. Germline loops: CDR1 MNHEY, CDR2 SMNVEV (reference sequence). The CDR3 sequence is 14 residues long. Here the CDR3 reads CASSLDAGSYEQYF. The CDR3 bases are TGTGCCAGCAGTTTAGACGCGGGATCCTACGAGCAGTACTTC.

The rearrangement uses TRBV7-9 and TRBJ2-1, with 10 bases lining up with TRBD1. V gave up 5 bases and J gave up 4 bases; unmatched junction bases: 5. There are 15 residues in the CDR3. Per germline, CDR1 SEHNR and CDR2 FQNEAQ (reference sequence). In DNA, the CDR3 is TGTGCCAGCAGCCAAGGGGACAGGGGATACAATGAGCAGTTCTTC. Protein product: CASSQGDRGYNEQFF. Based on the CDR3 plus reference TRBV7-9 and TRBJ2-1, the full variable domain is DTGVSQNPRHKITKRGQNVTFRCDPISEHNRLYWYRQTLGQGPEFLTYFQNEAQLEKSRLLSDRFSAERPKGSFSTLEIQRTEQGDSAMYLCASSQGDRGYNEQFFGPGTRLTVL.

The chain joins TRBV7-2 to TRBJ1-6; TRBD1 matches 7 bases. Losses at the gene ends were 5 bases for V and 7 bases for J; bases not matched to a gene: 5. Germline V CDR1 and CDR2: SGHTA, FQGNSA. This CDR3 has 14 residues. CDR3 sequence: CASSAGTANSPLHF. In nucleotides, the CDR3 is TGTGCCAGCAGCGCCGGGACAGCAAATTCACCCCTCCACTTT.

This chain links TRBV2 with TRBJ2-2; TRBD1 matches 8 bases. Germline assignment: CDR1 SNHLY and CDR2 FYNNEI. V lost 6 bases to trimming and J lost 1 base; unmatched junction nucleotides: 7. This CDR3 is built from 16 residues. The CDR3 loop reads CASRDRVGENTGELFF. Here the CDR3 DNA reads TGTGCCAGCAGGGACAGGGTTGGGGAGAACACCGGGGAGCTGTTTTTT.

The chain carries TRBV10-3 and TRBJ2-1, with 16 bases lining up with TRBD2. This CDR3 is 22 amino acids long. Germline CDR1 is ENHRY and CDR2 is SYGVKD. The J segment lost 0 bases and the V segment lost 0 bases, leaving 11 bases of the junction unmatched. The CDR3 DNA reads as TGTGCCATCAGTGAGTCGGGAGGACCGGGACTAGCGGGGGGGATCTCCTACAATGAGCAGTTCTTC. Its translation is CAISESGGPGLAGGISYNEQFF.

The genes are TRBV19 and TRBJ2-4; 12 bases are shared with TRBD1. Germline CDR1 is LNHDA and CDR2 is SQIVND (reference sequence). The ends lost 5 bases at V and 3 bases at J; junction bases unmatched: 8. CDR3 length: 17 amino acids. In nucleotides, the CDR3 is TGTGCCAGTAGTGCGGGACAGGGGGCGGGAGGCAAAAACATTCAGTACTTC. It translates to CASSAGQGAGGKNIQYF.

The chain employs TRBV5-4 and TRBJ2-1; D ambiguous. Trimming shortened V by 4 bases and J by 4 bases, and 15 bases separated the two germline ends. CDR3 size: 15 residues. CDR1 is SGHNT, CDR2 YYREEE, per germline (reference sequence). The CDR3 bases are TGTGCCAGCAGCATACGACTGGGTAGTTACAATGAGCAGTTCTTC. Its protein is CASSIRLGSYNEQFF.

The V gene is TRBV27, the J gene TRBJ2-7, with 9 bases lining up with TRBD2. Per germline, CDR1 MNHEY and CDR2 SMNVEV (reference sequence). V dropped 3 bases and J dropped 7; count of bases not matched to a gene: 13. CDR3 length: 16 amino acids. The CDR3 bases are TGTGCCAGCAGTTTCTCTAGACTAGCGGTACCCTGGGAGCAGTACTTC. It codes for CASSFSRLAVPWEQYF.

J is TRBJ1-5 and V is TRBV19; D might be TRBD1 (5 bases). The CDR3 is 16 residues long. CDR1 LNHDA and CDR2 SQIVND come from the germline V gene (reference sequence). With 1 base removed from V and 2 bases from J, the gap between germline ends came to 12 bases. CDR3 protein: CASSIGRGMGNQPQHF. DNA of the CDR3: TGTGCCAGTAGTATAGGAAGGGGTATGGGCAATCAGCCCCAGCATTTT.

This sequence joins TRBV30 and TRBJ2-5, with TRBD2 as a possible D gene (5 bases). The V gene's germline CDR1 is GTSNPN and CDR2 SVGIG (reference sequence). This CDR3 has 14 amino acids. V was pared by 1 base and J by 5 bases, with 14 bases between. As DNA, the CDR3 is TGTGCCTGGAGTGACTGGAGGTCGGGGGAGACCCAGTACTTC. Its translation: CAWSDWRSGETQYF.

This clone was seen only once. V usage is TRBV3-1 (or the pseudogene TRBV3-2) and J usage is TRBJ2-2, with TRBD2 matching 8 bases. The trim removed 0 bases at V and 0 bases at J, leaving 12 bases unmatched. Germline assignment: CDR1 LGHDT and CDR2 YNNKEL (reference sequence). The CDR3 covers 20 residues. CDR3 in amino acids: CASSQEVGRGGKPNTGELFF. The DNA for the CDR3 is TGTGCCAGCAGCCAAGAAGTTGGTCGGGGGGGGAAGCCGAACACCGGGGAGCTGTTTTTT.

The chain couples TRBV18 to TRBJ2-2, with TRBD2 identical over 11 bases. The CDR3 length is 17 residues. With 3 bases clipped from V and 0 bases from J, the junction kept 3 bases outside the gene matches. Germline V lookup: CDR1 KGHSH, CDR2 LQKENI. CDR3 nucleotide sequence: TGTGCCAGCTCACCTACTAGCGGGGGAGCGAACACCGGGGAGCTGTTTTTT. This translates into CASSPTSGGANTGELFF.

The chain employs TRBV4-1 and TRBJ1-4; D might be TRBD1 (5 bases). Germline V gene lookup returns CDR1 MGHRA and CDR2 YSYEKL. The V end was cut by 1 base, the J end by 7 bases, with 7 bases between. The CDR3 sequence is 13 residues long. The CDR3 DNA reads as TGCGCCAGCAGCCAAGGGGGGGGTGAAAAACTGTTTTTT. As protein: CASSQGGGEKLFF.

The table lists this clone with a count of one. In nucleotides, the CDR3 is TGTGCCAGCAGTTTTCTAGGGGGGGCTGAAGATACGCAGTATTTT. Translation: CASSFLGGAEDTQYF. The genes are TRBV28 and TRBJ2-3, with D possibly matching TRBD2 (7 bases). Trimming took off 3 bases at V and 5 bases at J, with 15 bases between the two ends. Germline V gene sequence: CDR1 MDHEN, CDR2 SYDVKM. This CDR3 contains 15 residues. Filled out from reference TRBV28 and TRBJ2-3, the complete variable domain reads DVKVTQSSRYLVKRTGEKVFLECVQDMDHENMFWYRQDPGLGLRLIYFSYDVKMKEKGDIPEGYSVSREKKERFSLILESASTNQTSMYLCASSFLGGAEDTQYFGPGTRLTVL.

The rearrangement joins TRBV7-9 to TRBJ1-4; possible D gene TRBD1, 6 bases. The CDR3 is made up of 15 amino acids. Trimming stripped 1 base from V and 4 bases from J, with 10 bases between. Germline CDR1 is SEHNR and CDR2 is FQNEAQ (reference sequence). This CDR3 reads CASSLDTGSNEKLFF. CDR3 nucleotides: TGTGCCAGCAGCTTAGACACAGGGAGTAATGAAAAACTGTTTTTT. Using reference TRBV7-9 and TRBJ1-4 for the parts outside the CDR3, the full variable domain is DTGVSQNPRHKITKRGQNVTFRCDPISEHNRLYWYRQTLGQGPEFLTYFQNEAQLEKSRLLSDRFSAERPKGSFSTLEIQRTEQGDSAMYLCASSLDTGSNEKLFFGSGTQLSVL.

This chain joins TRBV6-6 and TRBJ1-2; 7 positions match TRBD1. Germline CDR1 MNHNY, CDR2 SVGAGI (reference sequence). CDR3 size: 13 residues. The trim removed 6 bases at V and 8 bases at J, leaving 9 bases unmatched. CDR3 sequence: CASSIQGFKGYTF. In nucleotides, the CDR3 is TGTGCCAGCAGCATACAGGGGTTTAAGGGCTACACCTTC.

The J gene is TRBJ2-7, the V gene TRBV19; 11 bases match TRBD1. V lost 5 bases to trimming and J lost 2 bases; unmatched junction nucleotides: 8. This CDR3 contains 16 residues. CDR1 is LNHDA, CDR2 SQIVND, per germline (reference sequence). The CDR3 nucleotides read TGTGCCAGTAGTCCCATAGGGGGACAGGGGGCCTACGAGCAGTACTTC. Translating gives CASSPIGGQGAYEQYF.

This chain uses TRBV5-6 with TRBJ2-7; TRBD2 matches at 9 bases. Germline-derived CDR1 and CDR2 are SGHDT and YYEEEE. This CDR3 is built from 16 residues. The V gene end was trimmed by 6 bases and the J gene end by 0 bases; junction bases not matched to a gene: 10. DNA for the CDR3: TGTGCCAGCACCACGACTGGACTAGCGTACTCCTACGAGCAGTACTTC. Translation: CASTTTGLAYSYEQYF.

The rearrangement links TRBV5-4 to TRBJ2-1; 9 bases map to TRBD2. Trimming cost V 1 base and J 7 bases; bases outside gene matches: 6. This CDR3 has 15 amino acids. Germline loops: CDR1 SGHNT, CDR2 YYREEE (reference sequence). DNA for the CDR3: TGTGCCAGCAGCTTGTACGCTAGCGGGGAGAATGAGCAGTTCTTC. Translation gives CASSLYASGENEQFF.

The CDR3 coding sequence is TGTGCCAGCAGTTATAGCGGGACAGCAACTAATGAAAAACTGTTTTTT. It yields the protein CASSYSGTATNEKLFF. The chain employs TRBV6-2 or TRBV6-3 and TRBJ1-4; 7 bases are shared with TRBD1. This CDR3 spans 16 amino acids. From germline, CDR1 is MNHEY and CDR2 SVGEGT. J gave up 0 bases and V 3 bases, and 4 bases lay outside the gene matches.

This clone was seen just once. This sequence joins TRBV11-3 and TRBJ2-1; D perhaps matches TRBD1 (5 bases). CDR1 and CDR2 (germline): SGHNT, YENEEA. The CDR3 contains 16 residues. The ends were cut back, 1 base at V and 4 bases at J, with 14 bases in the middle. The CDR3 is CASSLVRTTVYNEQFF. The DNA for the CDR3 is TGTGCCAGCAGCTTAGTCAGGACAACCGTTTACAATGAGCAGTTCTTC.

This clone occurred a few times. The rearrangement uses TRBV19 and TRBJ1-6; 7 bases are shared with TRBD1. The CDR3 spans 17 residues. Looked up from germline, CDR1 is LNHDA and CDR2 is SQIVND (reference sequence). V was pared by 5 bases and J by 0 bases, with 7 bases of the junction left unmatched. The CDR3 nucleotides read TGTGCCAGTAGTCCCTCCGGGACAGACTCCTATAATTCACCCCTCCACTTT. It specifies CASSPSGTDSYNSPLHF.

This clone showed up just once. Within the sample, other DNA sequences also encode this same CDR3. The J gene is TRBJ1-5, the V gene TRBV28; 11 bases are a match to TRBD1. This CDR3 is 14 amino acids long. Germline V gene lookup returns CDR1 MDHEN and CDR2 SYDVKM. The J segment lost 7 bases and the V segment lost 5 bases, leaving 4 bases of the junction unmatched. The DNA of the CDR3 is TGTGCCAGCAGTGGACAGGGGGCAGGACAGCCCCAGCATTTT. Its protein is CASSGQGAGQPQHF.

This chain joins TRBV9 and TRBJ2-3, with a weak D call TRBD1 (5 bases). This CDR3 spans 20 amino acids. The ends were cut back, 0 bases at V and 5 bases at J, with 28 bases in the middle. Germline V gene sequence: CDR1 SGDLS, CDR2 YYNGEE. Written as DNA, the CDR3 is TGTGCCAGCAGCGTAGCTACCAAGGGGTTAGCACTCTTCCCCGTAGATACGCAGTATTTT. Protein product: CASSVATKGLALFPVDTQYF.

This chain uses TRBV19 with TRBJ1-5, with a tentative D call TRBD1 (6 bases). CDR1 and CDR2 from the germline V gene are LNHDA and SQIVND (reference sequence). The CDR3 has 18 residues. Between the trimmed V and J ends, which lost 5 bases and 0 bases, there was a span of 20 bases. The CDR3 region is CASSFPTGDTYSNQPQHF. The CDR3 DNA reads as TGTGCCAGTAGTTTCCCGACAGGAGACACATATAGCAATCAGCCCCAGCATTTT.

This rearrangement joins TRBV4-3 to TRBJ2-1; 7 nucleotides line up with TRBD1. CDR3 length equals 14 residues. J lost 2 bases, V lost 8 bases, and 6 bases had no gene match. Looked up from germline, CDR1 is LGHNA and CDR2 is YSLEER. The CDR3 sequence is CASSGQGAYNEQFF. CDR3 DNA: TGCGCCAGCTCCGGGCAGGGGGCCTACAATGAGCAGTTCTTC.

The chain recombines TRBV4-3 with TRBJ2-3; tentative D call: TRBD2 (7 bases). V was pared by 0 bases and J by 9 bases, with 10 bases between. This CDR3 comprises 13 residues. CDR1 and CDR2 from the germline V gene are LGHNA and YSLEER. In DNA form, the CDR3 reads TGCGCCAGCAGCCAAGATAGGGGGGGGACGCAGTATTTT. It codes for CASSQDRGGTQYF.

This rearrangement joins TRBV6-2 or TRBV6-3 to TRBJ1-5; 7 nucleotides agree with TRBD1. The V gene end was trimmed by 6 bases and the J gene end by 1 base; junction bases not matched to a gene: 3. The CDR3 spans 14 residues. Germline CDR1 is MNHEY and CDR2 is SVGEGT. In DNA, the CDR3 is TGTGCCAGCAGCTTGGGACAGAGCAATCAGCCCCAGCATTTT. It specifies CASSLGQSNQPQHF.

This clone was observed once. The sample has other DNA sequences that encode this CDR3 too. The V gene is TRBV27, the J gene TRBJ1-2; D ambiguous. Between the trimmed V and J ends, which lost 3 bases and 3 bases, there was a span of 8 bases. Germline V gives CDR1 MNHEY, CDR2 SMNVEV (reference sequence). CDR3 size: 13 residues. In nucleotides, the CDR3 is TGTGCCAGCAGTTTTGGAGGAGACTATGGCTACACCTTC. Its translation is CASSFGGDYGYTF.

This clone was detected once. The rearrangement links TRBV7-9 to TRBJ2-2, with D tentatively TRBD1 (6 bases). V was clipped by 5 bases and J by 0 bases, with 13 bases between them. CDR3 size: 16 residues. CDR1 is SEHNR, CDR2 FQNEAQ, per germline (reference sequence). DNA for the CDR3: TGTGCCAGCAGCGACAGGCTACGCTCGAACACCGGGGAGCTGTTTTTT. It specifies CASSDRLRSNTGELFF.

The gene calls are TRBV6-2 or TRBV6-3 and TRBJ2-1; TRBD1 agrees at 7 bases. The junction had 10 bases not matched to a gene; V was cut back by 2 bases and J by 3 bases. The CDR3 loop spans 17 amino acids. CDR1 and CDR2 (germline): MNHEY, SVGEGT. DNA of the CDR3: TGTGCCAGCAGTTACCCGAAATTGACAGGGATCTACAATGAGCAGTTCTTC. Its translation: CASSYPKLTGIYNEQFF.